The next 21 T cell receptor beta chains were all read from a single sample in a study of shared clonotypes between healthy human individuals (dated by TCRdb to 2018 to 2020). Library preparation used the immunoSEQ multiplex PCR assay. The clones in this table, taken by TCRdb from immuneACCESS, are in-frame only. Not every clone is retained; where verified, under half of the shortfall comes from an unresolved V gene, and the cause of the rest is unknown. In all, the sample holds around 500,000 clones, and 65% to 80% of those were seen once. In total, the top ten clones hold about 12% of the sample. The sequenced sample was PBMCs. The receptor source for this set is a woman in her thirties or forties in good health. Some clones in this sample may be carry-over from other donors' samples.

This clone was found many times. The CDR3 sequence: CASSSRLAGDQETQYF. Here the CDR3 DNA reads TGTGCCAGCAGCTCCCGACTAGCGGGAGACCAAGAGACCCAGTACTTC. The chain recombines TRBV13 with TRBJ2-5, with 12 bases matching TRBD2. The V gene's germline CDR1 is PRHDT and CDR2 FYEKMQ (reference sequence). J was trimmed by 0 bases and V by 4 bases; bases with no gene match: 3. The CDR3 spans 16 residues.

Ten or more counts support this clone. V gene TRBV4-2 combines with J gene TRBJ2-1, with a weak D call TRBD2 (7 bases). With 4 bases removed from V and 13 bases from J, the gap between germline ends came to 17 bases. Germline values: CDR1 LGHNA, CDR2 YNFKEQ. The CDR3 consists of 13 residues. The CDR3 sequence is CASSPQGRGHQFF. The CDR3, as DNA: TGTGCCAGCAGCCCCCAAGGGCGGGGGCATCAGTTCTTC.

The sample holds a few counts of this clone. The V gene is TRBV2, the J gene TRBJ1-6; a weak D match, TRBD1 (5 bases). Trimming cost V 4 bases and J 9 bases, with 13 bases left between them. This CDR3 comprises 14 residues. In germline, CDR1 is SNHLY, CDR2 FYNNEI. CDR3 nucleotides: TGTGCCAGCAGTGCCCTAGGGGTGGGTTCACCCCTCCACTTT. Translation gives CASSALGVGSPLHF.

The V and J genes are TRBV11-2 and TRBJ2-7, with TRBD1 matching over 8 bases. This CDR3 is built from 14 residues. From germline, CDR1 is SGHAT and CDR2 FQNNGV. The junction had 7 bases not matched to a gene; V was cut back by 6 bases and J by 3 bases. CDR3 sequence: CASRRTGNLYEQYF. The DNA for the CDR3 is TGTGCCAGCAGAAGGACAGGGAACCTCTACGAGCAGTACTTC.

This chain uses TRBV6-6 with TRBJ1-3; no reliable D call. The CDR3 is 15 amino acids. V gave up 2 bases and J gave up 5 bases, with 13 bases separating them. Germline CDR1 reads MNHNY; CDR2 reads SVGAGI (reference sequence). CDR3 in amino acids: CASSYGGGVRNTIYF. CDR3 coding DNA: TGTGCCAGCAGTTACGGCGGCGGGGTACGAAACACCATATATTTT.

This clone came up once. The genes are TRBV28 and TRBJ2-3, with 9 bases matching TRBD1. The junction had 2 bases not matched to a gene; V was cut back by 3 bases and J by 4 bases. The CDR3 runs to 14 residues. CDR1 MDHEN and CDR2 SYDVKM come from the germline V gene. The CDR3 loop is CASSLGTGSDTQYF. The CDR3 nucleotides are TGTGCCAGCAGTTTGGGGACAGGGTCAGATACGCAGTATTTT.

J is TRBJ1-3 and V is TRBV7-6, with 7 bases matching TRBD1. The CDR3 covers 16 residues. V shed 1 base and J 4 bases; nucleotides not matched to a gene: 7. The germline V gene has CDR1 SGHVS and CDR2 FNYEAQ. CDR3 coding DNA: TGTGCCAGCAGCTTAGTTGAGGGGGCGGCGGGAAACACCATATATTTT. Translation: CASSLVEGAAGNTIYF.

This chain connects TRBV7-7 to TRBJ2-2; TRBD2 aligns across 7 bases. Germline values: CDR1 SSHAT, CDR2 FNYEAQ (reference sequence). This CDR3 spans 15 amino acids. J lost 7 bases, V lost 8 bases, and 13 bases had no gene match. CDR3 nucleotide sequence: TGTGCCAGCGTCCAGGGCGGGAGTCCATTCGGGGAGCTGTTTTTT. This sequence encodes CASVQGGSPFGELFF. Combining the CDR3 with reference TRBV7-7 and TRBJ2-2 gives the whole variable domain GAGVSQSPRYKVTKRGQDVTLRCDPISSHATLYWYQQALGQGPEFLTYFNYEAQPDKSGLPSDRFSAERPEGSISTLTIQRTEQRDSAMYRCASVQGGSPFGELFFGEGSRLTVL.

V usage is TRBV7-3 and J usage is TRBJ2-3; D is possibly TRBD2 (6 bases). The CDR3 consists of 14 residues. Germline CDR1 reads SGHTA; CDR2 reads FQGTGA. Trimming removed 5 bases at V and 0 bases at J, with 9 bases between. CDR3 coding DNA: TGTGCCAGCAGCCCGGGAGTCAGCACAGATACGCAGTATTTT. Residues: CASSPGVSTDTQYF. The complete variable domain, with remaining parts taken from reference TRBV7-3 and TRBJ2-3, reads GAGVSQTPSNKVTEKGKYVELRCDPISGHTALYWYRQSLGQGPEFLIYFQGTGAADDSGLPNDRFFAVRPEGSVSTLKIQRTERGDSAVYLCASSPGVSTDTQYFGPGTRLTVL.

Comment on this clone: A junction boundary mismatches the germline segment, possibly from a read error. V and J are TRBV7-7 and TRBJ2-1; 8 bases are shared with TRBD1. CDR3 length equals 16 residues. Germline V CDR1 and CDR2: SSHAT, FNYEAQ (reference sequence). The CDR3 region is CASSATPGTGYGEQFF. The DNA of the CDR3 is TGTGCTAGCAGCGCAACCCCCGGGACAGGTTATGGTGAGCAGTTCTTC.

The J gene is TRBJ2-2, the V gene TRBV7-3; 10 nucleotides match TRBD1. V trimming: 6 bases; J trimming: 4 bases; junction bases outside the gene matches: 5. This CDR3 comprises 15 residues. Germline V CDR1 and CDR2: SGHTA, FQGTGA. The CDR3 sequence: CASRPGQGGTGELFF. The CDR3 DNA reads as TGTGCCAGCAGACCCGGACAGGGGGGCACCGGGGAGCTGTTTTTT.

This clone was recorded once. The chain recombines TRBV5-1 with TRBJ2-2, with 8 positions matching TRBD1. Germline V gene lookup returns CDR1 SGHRS and CDR2 YFSETQ. V trimming: 0 bases; J trimming: 0 bases; junction bases outside the gene matches: 4. The length of the CDR3 is 17 residues. The CDR3 sequence is CASSLGPGGSNTGELFF. The DNA of the CDR3 is TGCGCCAGCAGCTTGGGCCCAGGGGGCTCGAACACCGGGGAGCTGTTTTTT.

CDR3 protein: CASSDRGNQPQHF. The DNA of the CDR3 is TGTGCCAGTAGTGACAGGGGCAATCAGCCCCAGCATTTT. The chain employs TRBV19 and TRBJ1-5; the match to TRBD1 covers 7 bases. V was clipped by 5 bases and J by 2 bases; unmatched bases: 0. Germline V gives CDR1 LNHDA, CDR2 SQIVND (reference sequence). The CDR3 runs 13 residues.

The chain has TRBV11-2 and TRBJ2-7; D remains unclear. V was cut by 6 bases and J by 7 bases, with 13 bases left in between. CDR3 length equals 12 residues. The germline V gene encodes CDR1 SGHAT and CDR2 FQNNGV. The chain's CDR3 is CASSQPWGEQYF. CDR3 sequence (DNA): TGTGCCAGCAGTCAGCCCTGGGGAGAGCAGTACTTC.

This rearrangement joins TRBV7-2 to TRBJ1-6; maybe TRBD1 (5 bases). There are 15 residues in the CDR3. Trimming cost V 2 bases and J 2 bases, with 7 bases left between them. The germline V gene encodes CDR1 SGHTA and CDR2 FQGNSA. The CDR3 protein is CASSLRQPYNSPLHF. CDR3 sequence (DNA): TGTGCCAGCAGCTTAAGACAGCCCTATAATTCACCCCTCCACTTT.

V gene TRBV28 combines with J gene TRBJ2-5; 9 nucleotides line up with TRBD2. With the DNA end fitting TRBJ2-7 better, the J assignment may be wrong. Germline loops: CDR1 MDHEN, CDR2 SYDVKM. This CDR3 is 15 amino acids long. The CDR3 DNA is TGTGCCAGCAGTTGGCGGGGACTAGCTAAGGTCGAGCAGTACTTC. Translating it yields CASSWRGLAKVEQYF.

This chain links TRBV5-6 with TRBJ2-5, with 13 bases identical to TRBD2. The J call may not be correct, given that the DNA end is closer to TRBJ2-7. The CDR3 length is 16 residues. Germline CDR1 and CDR2: SGHDT and YYEEEE. The CDR3, as DNA: TGTGCCAGCAGCGAGGGACTAGCGGGATGGCCGCCCGAGCAGTACTTC. Protein sequence: CASSEGLAGWPPEQYF.

V and J are TRBV11-3 and TRBJ2-1; 7 positions match TRBD2. The CDR3 has 14 amino acids. Germline V lookup: CDR1 SGHNT, CDR2 YENEEA. V lost 5 bases, J lost 6 bases, and 7 bases stayed unmatched. The CDR3 DNA sequence: TGTGCCAGCAGCCCGCGGACTAGTGGCAATGAGCAGTTCTTC. Translating gives CASSPRTSGNEQFF.

This chain links TRBV19 with TRBJ2-2; TRBD1 matches 7 bases. CDR3 length equals 18 residues. The V segment lost 3 bases and the J segment 1 base; nucleotides outside the gene matches: 11. Germline values: CDR1 LNHDA, CDR2 SQIVND (reference sequence). The chain's CDR3 is CASSIFRYDRVNTGELFF. The CDR3 DNA follows: TGTGCCAGTAGTATCTTTAGGTACGACAGGGTGAACACCGGGGAGCTGTTTTTT. Together with reference TRBV19 and TRBJ2-2, the CDR3 gives the full variable domain: DGGITQSPKYLFRKEGQNVTLSCEQNLNHDAMYWYRQDPGQGLRLIYYSQIVNDFQKGDIAEGYSVSREKKESFPLTVTSAQKNPTAFYLCASSIFRYDRVNTGELFFGEGSRLTVL.

This clone was recorded a few times. The V and J genes are TRBV7-3 and TRBJ2-2, with D unresolved. The CDR3 is 14 residues long. V was clipped by 0 bases and J by 8 bases, with 10 bases between them. Germline V lookup: CDR1 SGHTA, CDR2 FQGTGA. The CDR3 region is CASSLTRREGELFF. The CDR3 nucleotides are TGTGCCAGCAGCTTAACGAGAAGAGAGGGGGAGCTGTTTTTT.

The rearrangement links TRBV5-8 to TRBJ2-3; D call uncertain. Germline values: CDR1 SGHTS, CDR2 YDEGEE. V shed 1 base and J shed 2 bases, with 5 bases lying between them. This CDR3 region has 13 residues. CDR3 DNA sequence: TGTGCCAGCAGCTTGACCATCACAGATACGCAGTATTTT. It yields the protein CASSLTITDTQYF.